This T cell receptor (beta chain) was captured in a study of graft-versus-host responses after intestinal transplantation. Turning to the study itself: Following induction with anti-thymocyte globulin, all recipients were given tacrolimus and steroids for three to four years.

Whole-study results and caveats: GvH clones detected in recipient marrow included some appearing first in ileum or blood. Allograft graft-versus-host to host-versus-graft clonal ratios ran high in patients with graft-donor T cell macrochimerism. Early post-transplant declines in HvG were associated with peak levels of circulating GvH clones.

Profiled with immunoSEQ multiplex PCR; TCRdb holds only in-frame clones, not every one. The data show over 8,500 clones, around 28% seen once. Trimming removed 6 bases from V and 7 bases from J, with 9 bases in between. CDR1 is MNHNY, CDR2 SVGAGI, per germline (reference sequence). There are 11 residues in the CDR3. The researchers put roughly 200,000 CFSE-labeled responder cells into plates with roughly 200,000 irradiated, violet-dye-labeled stimulator cells. This TCR was sampled from a human patient who was an organ donor for intestinal transplantation. The chain couples TRBV6-6 to TRBJ1-1; TRBD1 is a possible D gene (5 bases). Material: alloreactive CD8+ T cells from a mixed lymphocyte reaction culture, obtained before transplantation. The subset is: CFSE-low proliferating T cells sorted from roughly 6-day pre-transplant mixed lymphocyte reaction (GvH or HvG direction). The CDR3 DNA is TGTGCCAGCAGCAGGGACTTTGAAGCTTTCTTT. This sequence encodes CASSRDFEAFF.